This TCR beta chain was recovered during a study of CD8 T cells in ankylosing spondylitis listed by TCRdb under 2017. Background on the whole study: T cell receptor beta repertoires were profiled in healthy donors and ankylosing spondylitis patients so that disease-linked TCR variants could be found. The whole study cohort included under 140 healthy donors and over 20 ankylosing spondylitis patients. Peripheral blood samples were taken, and synovial fluid was additionally collected from ankylosing spondylitis patients.

This clonotype was counted between two and nine times. Its antigen target is currently unknown. No per-base quality is available; no much larger clone lies one base away. What the work shows at the level of the full study, not this receptor alone: A TCR beta motif made up of several highly homologous amino acid variants appeared to be characteristic of blood from ankylosing spondylitis patients. Some TCR beta motif variants had previously been reported in synovial fluid and blood of reactive arthritis patients, which suggested common disease-initiation mechanisms. Significant enrichment of the disease-linked clones was reported in matched synovial fluid samples from ankylosing spondylitis patients. A CD8+ phenotype was shown by the disease-linked clones, which were found at relatively low frequencies in peripheral blood.

The sequencer listed for this sample is Illumina HiSeq 2500. TCR beta libraries were prepared by quantitative 5'-RACE with molecular barcodes. In the original analysis: A new computational method based on a probabilistic model of VDJ rearrangement was used to identify disease-linked TCR variants. In TCRdb, the public reads were trimmed at Q25 with fastp and aligned with MiXCR, with productive beta chains retained. Rows with a matching CDR3 protein are joined into one entry that keeps the most common DNA and genes. In this record, the V and J calls reflect TCRdb's handling and not the investigators' own analysis. This sample gives nearly 350,000 distinct CDR3 sequences in total; under 15% of them show up just once. Approximately 1% of the sample is held by the ten biggest clonotypes. Sequenced sample: blood, either unsorted or a sorted T cell fraction (not recorded which). The clonotype comes from a male donor with ankylosing spondylitis or in good health (not recorded which).

The DNA sequence is TGTGCCAGCAGATCTAGCGGGATGGGTTACGAGCAGTACTTC. It specifies CASRSSGMGYEQYF. The chain is encoded by TRBV12-3 or TRBV12-4 joined to TRBJ2-7, and 9 junctional nucleotides match TRBD2. The cysteine opens and the phenylalanine closes a CDR3 of 14 amino acids. This entry keeps only the CDR3 DNA: 42 bases, framed from base 1. The junction shows trimming of 6 bases on V and 4 bases on J, and the gene matches do not reach 7 bases of it.